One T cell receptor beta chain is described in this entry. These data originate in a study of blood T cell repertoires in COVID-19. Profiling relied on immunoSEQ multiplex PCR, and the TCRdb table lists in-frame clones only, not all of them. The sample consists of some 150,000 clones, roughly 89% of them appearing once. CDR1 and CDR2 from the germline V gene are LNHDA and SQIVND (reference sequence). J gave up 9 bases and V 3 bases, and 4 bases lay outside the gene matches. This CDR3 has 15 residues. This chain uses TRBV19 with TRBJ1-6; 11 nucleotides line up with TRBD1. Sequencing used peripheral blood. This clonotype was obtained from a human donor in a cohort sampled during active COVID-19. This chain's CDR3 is CASSIQDRGRSPLHF. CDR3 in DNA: TGTGCCAGTAGTATTCAGGACAGGGGGCGTTCACCCCTCCACTTT.